This T cell receptor (beta chain) derives from a study of T cells in Graves' hyperthyroidism and ophthalmopathy. Amplified TCR beta CDR3 regions derived from RNA transcripts. The HTBI set primed first-round TCR CDR3 RT-PCR. In TCRdb, the multiplex PCR reads were re-called with MiXCR into one record per CDR3 protein. The sample holds about 200,000 distinct CDR3 sequences, about 18% seen once. This clonotype was observed many times. Germline loops: CDR1 GTSNPN, CDR2 SVGIG (reference sequence). The CDR3 is 13 residues long. V was clipped by 3 bases and J by 2 bases, with 11 bases between them. The TCR was taken from a man between 40 and 49 years old with Graves' hyperthyroidism. The rearrangement joins TRBV30 to TRBJ2-7; D is perhaps TRBD1 or TRBD2 (5 bases each). Sequencing was done on a sample of blood. CDR3 amino acids: CAWSEGRAYEQYF. CDR3 coding DNA: TGTGCCTGGAGCGAGGGACGGGCCTACGAGCAGTACTTC.